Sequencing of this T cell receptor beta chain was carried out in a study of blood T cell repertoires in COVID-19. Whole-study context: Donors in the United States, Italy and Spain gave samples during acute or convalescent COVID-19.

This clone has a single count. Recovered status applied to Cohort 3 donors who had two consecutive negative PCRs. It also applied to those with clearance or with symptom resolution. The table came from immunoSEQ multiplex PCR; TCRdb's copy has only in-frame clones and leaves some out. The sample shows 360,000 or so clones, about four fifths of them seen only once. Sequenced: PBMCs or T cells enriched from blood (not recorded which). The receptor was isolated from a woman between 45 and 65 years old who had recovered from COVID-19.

The CDR3 reads CASSPLLGVSYEQFF. For the CDR3, the DNA is TGTGCCAGCAGCCCCCTTTTAGGAGTCTCGTATGAGCAGTTCTTC. The chain links TRBV6-2 or TRBV6-3 to TRBJ2-1; D is undetermined. The V gene's germline CDR1 is MNHEY and CDR2 SVGEGT. V lost 6 bases and J 8 bases, leaving 20 bases between the germline ends. This CDR3 is 15 amino acids long.